Below are 22 T cell receptor beta chains sequenced from a single sample in a study of T cell responses to AZD1222 COVID-19 vaccine. Sequencing used immunoSEQ multiplex PCR; TCRdb keeps in-frame clones, though not all of them. The table has more than 85,000 clones, roughly nine tenths seen once. This specimen consisted of peripheral blood, obtained on day 0 of AZD1222 vaccination. These receptors were taken from an adult in good health.

The V call is TRBV10-3, the J call TRBJ1-5, with D uncertain. This CDR3 contains 13 residues. With 7 bases removed from V and 3 bases from J, the gap between germline ends came to 10 bases. Germline values: CDR1 ENHRY, CDR2 SYGVKD. CDR3: CAITPGPNQPQHF. The CDR3, as DNA: TGTGCCATCACCCCGGGCCCCAATCAGCCCCAGCATTTT.

As DNA, the CDR3 is TGCGCCAGCAGCTTGGGAGGGCAGCACTCCTACAATGAGCAGTTCTTC. As protein: CASSLGGQHSYNEQFF. This chain connects TRBV5-1 to TRBJ2-1, with D possibly matching TRBD2 (5 bases). CDR1 and CDR2 (germline): SGHRS, YFSETQ. Trimming removed 0 bases from V and 0 bases from J, with 10 bases in between. There are 16 residues in the CDR3.

In this sample, this clone turned up many times. This chain uses TRBV6-4 with TRBJ2-6, with D maybe TRBD1 (5 bases). Germline V gene sequence: CDR1 MRHNA, CDR2 SNTAGT. CDR3 length: 14 amino acids. V lost 5 bases and J 8 bases, leaving 13 bases between the germline ends. CDR3 sequence reads: CASSIDSLTNVLTF. In nucleotides, the CDR3 is TGTGCCAGCAGTATCGACAGCCTAACCAACGTCCTGACTTTC.

The chain couples TRBV6-5 to TRBJ2-3; D possibly matches TRBD1 or TRBD2 (5 bases each). The CDR3 spans 14 residues. The germline gives CDR1 MNHEY, CDR2 SVGAGI. V lost 4 bases and J lost 5, with 13 bases in between. The CDR3, as DNA: TGTGCCAGCAGTTCCGGCCCGGGGCGAGATACGCAGTATTTT. Translation gives CASSSGPGRDTQYF.

In its sample, this clone was seen a few times. This sample includes further DNA sequences coding for the same CDR3. The chain is built from TRBV6-1 and TRBJ1-2; D gene ambiguous. Germline CDR1 MNHNS, CDR2 SASEGT. The CDR3 length is 13 residues. Trimming stripped 1 base from V and 3 bases from J, with 6 bases between. CDR3 sequence: CASSEVSYYGYTF. The CDR3 DNA is TGTGCCAGCAGTGAAGTCAGCTACTATGGCTACACCTTC.

This clone was found once. The chain has TRBV4-1 and TRBJ1-1; a weak D match, TRBD1 (5 bases). Deletions cut 2 bases from V and 3 bases from J, with 10 bases between. Looked up from germline, CDR1 is MGHRA and CDR2 is YSYEKL. CDR3 length: 14 amino acids. The CDR3 DNA reads TGCGCCAGCAGCCAAATCGGGGGGGACACTGAAGCTTTCTTT. Amino acids: CASSQIGGDTEAFF.

This clone has only one observation. The chain recombines TRBV7-3 with TRBJ2-1; 8 bases are a match to TRBD2. CDR1 SGHTA and CDR2 FQGTGA come from the germline V gene. CDR3 length: 15 amino acids. J gave up 1 base and V 3 bases, and 2 bases lay outside the gene matches. The CDR3 here is CASSFAGGSYNEQFF. CDR3 coding DNA: TGTGCCAGCAGCTTTGCGGGGGGATCCTACAATGAGCAGTTCTTC.

The V and J genes are TRBV3-1 (or the pseudogene TRBV3-2) and TRBJ1-2; D gene unclear. The germline V and J ends were trimmed by 1 base and 8 bases, with 8 bases remaining between them. The CDR3 runs 12 residues. Per the germline V gene, CDR1 is LGHDT and CDR2 is YNNKEL (reference sequence). The CDR3 DNA reads as TGTGCCAGCAGCCAAGGGGCCGGAGGCTACACCTTC. This translates into CASSQGAGGYTF.

The J gene is TRBJ1-5, the V gene TRBV19; no reliable D call. Germline values: CDR1 LNHDA, CDR2 SQIVND (reference sequence). This CDR3 region has 15 residues. The ends were cut back, 2 bases at V and 3 bases at J, with 11 bases in the middle. CDR3 coding DNA: TGTGCCAGTAGTATAAGGGAGATTCACAATCAGCCCCAGCATTTT. Protein sequence: CASSIREIHNQPQHF.

The J gene is TRBJ2-7, the V gene TRBV9, with TRBD1 as a possible D gene (5 bases). The CDR3 consists of 15 residues. V lost 3 bases and J lost 3, with 16 bases in between. Germline V gene data show CDR1 as SGDLS and CDR2 as YYNGEE. The CDR3 nucleotides are TGTGCCAGCAGCGGGGGCGAAGGTGAGAACTACGAGCAGTACTTC. Translation: CASSGGEGENYEQYF.

This chain links TRBV19 with TRBJ2-1; tentatively, D is TRBD1 or TRBD2 (7 bases each). CDR1 and CDR2 from the germline V gene are LNHDA and SQIVND (reference sequence). CDR3 length: 15 residues. V lost 7 bases and J 0 bases, leaving 13 bases between the germline ends. The CDR3 reads CASKGGGSSYNEQFF. CDR3 coding DNA: TGTGCCAGTAAAGGGGGCGGGAGCTCCTACAATGAGCAGTTCTTC. The full variable domain, in which reference TRBV19 and TRBJ2-1 provide the parts outside the CDR3, is DGGITQSPKYLFRKEGQNVTLSCEQNLNHDAMYWYRQDPGQGLRLIYYSQIVNDFQKGDIAEGYSVSREKKESFPLTVTSAQKNPTAFYLCASKGGGSSYNEQFFGPGTRLTVL.

This clone appeared a single time. The chain joins TRBV5-5 to TRBJ2-3, with TRBD2 matching 14 bases. Germline assignment: CDR1 SGHKS and CDR2 YYEKEE (reference sequence). After removal of 0 bases from V and 0 bases from J, the junction contained 6 bases not matched to a gene. This CDR3 region has 19 residues. The CDR3, as DNA: TGTGCCAGCAGCTTGGGGACTAGCGGGAGGATGGGTAGCACAGATACGCAGTATTTT. Amino acids: CASSLGTSGRMGSTDTQYF. The full variable domain, rest sourced from reference TRBV5-5 and TRBJ2-3, is DAGVTQSPTHLIKTRGQQVTLRCSPISGHKSVSWYQQVLGQGPQFIFQYYEKEERGRGNFPDRFSARQFPNYSSELNVNALLLGDSALYLCASSLGTSGRMGSTDTQYFGPGTRLTVL.

The rearrangement links TRBV27 to TRBJ2-2, with D tentatively TRBD1 (5 bases). The CDR3 covers 16 residues. Germline CDR1 and CDR2: MNHEY and SMNVEV (reference sequence). V shed 6 bases and J shed 0 bases, with 14 bases lying between them. The CDR3 region is CASSHLGQANTGELFF. The CDR3 region has the DNA TGTGCCAGCAGCCACTTGGGGCAGGCGAACACCGGGGAGCTGTTTTTT.

This clone has a single count. The chain links TRBV27 to TRBJ2-7, with D perhaps TRBD1 (6 bases). The CDR3 loop spans 14 amino acids. V gave up 3 bases and J gave up 4 bases, with 13 bases separating them. Per the germline V gene, CDR1 is MNHEY and CDR2 is SMNVEV (reference sequence). The CDR3 DNA reads as TGTGCCAGCAGTTTTAAGGGCCAGGGGTACGAGCAGTACTTC. This codes for CASSFKGQGYEQYF.

The rearrangement uses TRBV6-5 and TRBJ2-7; 7 positions match TRBD1. The V segment lost 6 bases and the J segment 1 base; nucleotides outside the gene matches: 3. The germline V gene encodes CDR1 MNHEY and CDR2 SVGAGI. This CDR3 has 13 residues. In DNA, the CDR3 is TGTGCCAGCAGGTACAGGGGATCCTACGAGCAGTACTTC. Amino acid sequence: CASRYRGSYEQYF.

This chain connects TRBV27 to TRBJ2-6, with a possible D match to TRBD1 (5 bases). The CDR3 totals 14 residues. V dropped 2 bases and J dropped 9 bases, with 11 bases sitting between them. CDR1 and CDR2 from the germline V gene are MNHEY and SMNVEV (reference sequence). Written as DNA, the CDR3 is TGTGCCAGCAGTTTAAGTGGGGCCTACAACGTCCTGACTTTC. This translates into CASSLSGAYNVLTF.

The V and J genes are TRBV18 and TRBJ2-2, with 8 bases fitting TRBD2. V lost 3 bases and J lost 0; bases outside the gene matches: 9. CDR3 length: 18 residues. Germline CDR1 KGHSH, CDR2 LQKENI. The CDR3 spells CASSPGGTSSANTGELFF. The CDR3 DNA reads as TGTGCCAGCTCACCGGGGGGGACTAGTTCTGCGAACACCGGGGAGCTGTTTTTT. The whole variable domain, filled in from reference TRBV18 and TRBJ2-2, reads NAGVMQNPRHLVRRRGQEARLRCSPMKGHSHVYWYRQLPEEGLKFMVYLQKENIIDESGMPKERFSAEFPKEGPSILRIQQVVRGDSAAYFCASSPGGTSSANTGELFFGEGSRLTVL.

V and J are TRBV9 and TRBJ2-3, with a possible D match to TRBD1 (6 bases). The CDR3 loop spans 15 amino acids. Germline V gene data show CDR1 as SGDLS and CDR2 as YYNGEE. Trimming pared 3 bases from V and 0 bases from J, leaving 11 bases between. Here the CDR3 reads CASSDGQTSTDTQYF. The CDR3 DNA reads TGTGCCAGCAGCGACGGACAGACCAGCACAGATACGCAGTATTTT.

The chain is built from TRBV6-4 and TRBJ2-1; TRBD2 aligns across 12 bases. J was trimmed by 1 base and V by 7 bases; bases with no gene match: 5. Germline V gives CDR1 MRHNA, CDR2 SNTAGT. This CDR3 is 16 amino acids long. CDR3 nucleotide sequence: TGTGCCAGCATTTCGACTAGCGGGAGTTCCTACAATGAGCAGTTCTTC. This encodes CASISTSGSSYNEQFF.

The rearrangement joins TRBV11-1 to TRBJ1-2, with 7 bases identical to TRBD1. V was clipped by 5 bases and J by 1 base; unmatched bases: 4. CDR3 length equals 14 residues. Germline V gene data show CDR1 as SGHAT and CDR2 as FQDESV (reference sequence). In DNA, the CDR3 is TGTGCCAGCAGCCCGGACAGGCTTAACTATGGCTACACCTTC. Its translation is CASSPDRLNYGYTF.

This clone was counted a single time. At the DNA level, this CDR3 is encoded by other sequences in the same sample as well. This sequence joins TRBV11-2 and TRBJ1-1; D remains ambiguous. This CDR3 has 13 residues. V lost 1 base and J 3 bases, leaving 6 bases between the germline ends. The germline V gene encodes CDR1 SGHAT and CDR2 FQNNGV. This CDR3 reads CASSLVRDTEAFF. CDR3 DNA: TGTGCCAGCAGCTTAGTACGGGACACTGAAGCTTTCTTT.

This clone was seen only once. The genes are TRBV6-5 and TRBJ2-5; possibly TRBD1 for D (6 bases). Trimming took 4 bases from V and 1 from J, leaving 7 bases between them. The germline gives CDR1 MNHEY, CDR2 SVGAGI. The CDR3 contains 13 residues. CDR3 bases: TGTGCCAGCAGTTGGGGGCCCCAAGAGACCCAGTACTTC. Translation gives CASSWGPQETQYF.